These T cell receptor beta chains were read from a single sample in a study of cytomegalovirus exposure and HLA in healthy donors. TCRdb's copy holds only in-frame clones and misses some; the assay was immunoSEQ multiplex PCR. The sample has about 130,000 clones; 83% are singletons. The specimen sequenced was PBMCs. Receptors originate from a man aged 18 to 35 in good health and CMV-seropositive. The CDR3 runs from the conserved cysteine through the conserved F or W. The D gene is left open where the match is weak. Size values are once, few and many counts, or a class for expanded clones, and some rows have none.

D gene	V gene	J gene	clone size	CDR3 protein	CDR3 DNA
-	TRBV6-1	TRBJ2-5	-	CASSEAWGDGETQYF	TGTGCCAGCAGTGAAGCTTGGGGGGATGGGGAGACCCAGTACTTC
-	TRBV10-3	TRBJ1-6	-	CAIADRPDYNSPLHF	TGTGCAATCGCCGACAGGCCTGACTATAATTCACCCCTCCACTTT
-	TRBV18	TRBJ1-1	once	CASSRQATNTEAFF	TGTGCCAGCTCACGACAGGCAACCAACACTGAAGCTTTCTTT
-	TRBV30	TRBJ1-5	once	CAWGQTNQPQHF	TGTGCCTGGGGACAGACAAATCAGCCCCAGCATTTT
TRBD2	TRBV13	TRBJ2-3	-	CASSWRGEGSDTQYF	TGTGCCAGCAGCTGGCGTGGGGAGGGATCAGATACGCAGTATTTT
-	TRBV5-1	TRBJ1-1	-	CASIAADNTEAFF	TGCGCCAGCATTGCGGCAGATAACACTGAAGCTTTCTTT
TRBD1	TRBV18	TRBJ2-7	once	CASSQGQGITYEQYF	TGTGCCAGCTCGCAGGGACAGGGTATCACCTACGAGCAGTACTTC
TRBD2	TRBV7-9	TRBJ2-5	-	CASSRNAAGEETQYF	TGTGCCAGCAGCCGTAACGCAGCGGGGGAAGAGACCCAGTACTTC
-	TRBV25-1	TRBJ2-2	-	CASSESLTGELFF	TGTGCCAGCAGTGAGTCTCTCACCGGGGAGCTGTTTTTT
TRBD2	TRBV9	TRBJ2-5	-	CASSGTGLDQETQYF	TGTGCCAGCAGTGGGACGGGACTAGACCAAGAGACCCAGTACTTC
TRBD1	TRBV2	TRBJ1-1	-	CASSLTGGAGLDTEAFF	TGTGCCAGCAGCCTAACAGGGGGCGCGGGGTTGGACACTGAAGCTTTCTTT
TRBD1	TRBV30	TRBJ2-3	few	CAWGQGAGDTQYF	TGTGCCTGGGGACAGGGGGCAGGAGATACGCAGTATTTT
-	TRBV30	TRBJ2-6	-	CAWSRPSGAGANVLTF	TGTGCCTGGAGTAGGCCCTCCGGGGCTGGGGCCAACGTCCTGACTTTC
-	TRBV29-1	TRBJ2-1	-	CSVEELDRFF	TGCAGCGTTGAAGAACTAGACCGGTTCTTC
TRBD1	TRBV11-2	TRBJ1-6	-	CASSQHGTGYNSPLHF	TGTGCCAGCAGCCAGCACGGGACAGGGTATAATTCACCCCTCCACTTT
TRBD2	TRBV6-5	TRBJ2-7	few	CASSPGGTIYEQYF	TGTGCCAGCAGTCCGGGAGGGACAATCTACGAGCAGTACTTC
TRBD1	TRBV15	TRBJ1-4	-	CATRGQGRFEEKLFF	TGTGCCACCAGAGGACAGGGGAGGTTTGAAGAAAAACTGTTTTTT
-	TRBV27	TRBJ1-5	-	CASSQARNQPQHF	TGTGCCAGCAGCCAGGCCCGCAATCAGCCCCAGCATTTT
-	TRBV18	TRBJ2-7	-	CASSPPLGADHYEQYF	TGTGCCAGCTCACCACCCCTTGGTGCAGATCACTACGAGCAGTACTTC
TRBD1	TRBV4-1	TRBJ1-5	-	CASSQPTGDSNQPQHF	TGCGCCAGCAGCCAACCGACAGGGGATAGCAATCAGCCCCAGCATTTT
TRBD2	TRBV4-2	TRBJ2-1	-	CASSLLAGGANEQFF	TGTGCCAGCAGCCTCCTAGCGGGGGGAGCCAATGAGCAGTTCTTC
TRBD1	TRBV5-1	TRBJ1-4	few	CASSLEPGTGSATNEKLFF	TGCGCCAGCAGCTTGGAACCCGGGACAGGGAGCGCAACTAATGAAAAACTGTTTTTT
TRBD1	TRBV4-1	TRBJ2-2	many	CASSQAGGKTGELFF	TGCGCCAGCAGCCAAGCAGGGGGCAAAACCGGGGAGCTGTTTTTT
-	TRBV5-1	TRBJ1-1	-	CASSFGGLNTEAFF	TGCGCCAGCAGCTTCGGGGGGTTGAACACTGAAGCTTTCTTT
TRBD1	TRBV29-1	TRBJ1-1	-	CSVSRDRDGAEAFF	TGCAGCGTGTCCCGGGACAGGGACGGGGCTGAAGCTTTCTTT
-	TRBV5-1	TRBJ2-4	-	CASRPDLGAKNIQYF	TGCGCCAGCAGGCCCGACTTGGGAGCCAAAAACATTCAGTACTTC
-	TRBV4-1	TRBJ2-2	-	CASSHPGNPGELFF	TGCGCCAGCAGCCATCCAGGTAACCCCGGGGAGCTGTTTTTT
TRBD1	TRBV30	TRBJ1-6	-	CASGTADNSPLHF	TGTGCTTCCGGGACAGCCGATAATTCACCCCTCCACTTT
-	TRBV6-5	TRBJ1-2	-	CASGGLNYGYTF	TGTGCCAGCGGGGGACTTAACTATGGCTACACCTTC
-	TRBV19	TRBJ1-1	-	CASLGQGTEAFF	TGTGCCAGCCTGGGGCAGGGCACTGAAGCTTTCTTT
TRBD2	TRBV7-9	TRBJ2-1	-	CASSSGLANYNEQFF	TGTGCCAGCAGCTCGGGACTAGCGAACTACAATGAGCAGTTCTTC
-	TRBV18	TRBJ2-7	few	CASSPRQGPTSEQYF	TGTGCCAGCTCACCACGTCAGGGCCCCACCAGCGAGCAGTACTTC
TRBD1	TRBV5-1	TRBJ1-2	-	CASSLAFGQGGGYTF	TGCGCCAGCAGCTTGGCGTTCGGACAGGGGGGTGGCTACACCTTC
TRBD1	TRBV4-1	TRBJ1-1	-	CASSYPGQGTEAFF	TGCGCCAGCAGCTACCCGGGACAGGGGACTGAAGCTTTCTTT
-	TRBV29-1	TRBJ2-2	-	CSVELQGANTGELFF	TGCAGCGTTGAGTTGCAGGGTGCGAACACCGGGGAGCTGTTTTTT
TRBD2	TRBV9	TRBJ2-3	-	CASSGGGPTDTQYF	TGTGCCAGCAGCGGCGGGGGGCCCACAGATACGCAGTATTTT
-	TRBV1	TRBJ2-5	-	CTSSQDQDGAQETQYF	TGCACCAGCAGCCAGGACCAGGATGGGGCCCAAGAGACCCAGTACTTC
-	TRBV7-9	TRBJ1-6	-	CASSNTGTNSPLHF	TGTGCCAGCAGCAATACAGGGACCAATTCACCCCTCCACTTT
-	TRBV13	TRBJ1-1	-	CASSRTAFEAFF	TGTGCCAGCAGCCGGACAGCGTTTGAAGCTTTCTTT
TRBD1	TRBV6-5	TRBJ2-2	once	CASSYQTGGTGELFF	TGTGCCAGCAGTTACCAGACAGGGGGCACCGGGGAGCTGTTTTTT
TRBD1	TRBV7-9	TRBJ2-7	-	CSSSPLTGTGPYEQYF	TGTTCCAGCAGCCCCTTGACCGGGACAGGGCCCTACGAGCAGTACTTC
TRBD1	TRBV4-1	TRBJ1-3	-	CASRPAGQGGNTIYF	TGCGCCAGCAGACCCGCCGGACAGGGAGGAAACACCATATATTTT
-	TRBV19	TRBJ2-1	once	CASSIGGYNEQFF	TGTGCCAGTAGTATTGGGGGGTACAATGAGCAGTTCTTC
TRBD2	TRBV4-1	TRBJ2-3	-	CASSQGPGGGSDTQYF	TGCGCCAGCAGCCAAGGACCGGGGGGTGGGTCAGATACGCAGTATTTT